A single TCR beta chain is shown here with its context. No antigen is known for it. These data come from a study of shared clonotypes between healthy human individuals. General study results and limits: Relative to memory subsets, naive subsets generally showed larger estimated richness.

Genomic DNA of each subset was evenly split across several immunoSEQ plates. Repertoires were generated with immunoSEQ multiplex PCR, while TCRdb's copy carries only in-frame clones and drops some. Of approximately 2,200,000 clones listed, about 92% were seen once; the top ten hold 1.7%. With 0 bases clipped from V and 7 bases from J, the junction kept 15 bases outside the gene matches. CDR3 length equals 17 residues. Per germline, CDR1 SGHDT and CDR2 YYEEEE. The naive CD8 subset, CD45RO-negative cells positively selected for CCR7, excluded terminally differentiated effector memory CD45RA+ cells. The sample comprised naive CD8+ T cells from PBMCs. The chain combines TRBV5-6 with TRBJ2-7; 8 nucleotides agree with TRBD2. The sequence was obtained from a man aged 18 to 29 in good health. Some clones in this sample may be carry-over from other donors' samples. This CDR3 is CASSLGLGREGPGEQYF. CDR3 DNA sequence: TGTGCCAGCAGCTTGGGCCTCGGACGGGAGGGCCCGGGTGAGCAGTACTTC.